The sequence of this T cell receptor (beta chain) was determined in a study of metastatic and nonmetastatic thyroid tumors. Study overall: Thyroid patients, malignant and benign, had repertoires compared across blood and tumor or nodule tissue.

Notes on the study in general: Relative to benign nodules, malignant thyroid tumors were reportedly characterized by significantly elevated TCR beta diversity in blood and tumor.

Not a single patient had been given any form of treatment at any point before undergoing thyroid surgery. Regarding this clone: Its antigen is currently unknown.

Losses at the gene ends were 5 bases for V and 0 bases for J; bases not matched to a gene: 10. This CDR3 spans 17 amino acids. Looked up from germline, CDR1 is SGHAT and CDR2 is FQDESV (reference sequence). Study processing details: Researchers built a distant-metastasis classifier for papillary thyroid cancer that drew on CDR3 differences across clinicopathological groups. From the PCR reads, TCRdb re-called clones with MiXCR. TCRdb, not the authors, supplied the V and J calls. The sample holds about 25,000 clones; 20% are singletons and the top ten take around 4.6%. The genes are TRBV11-1 and TRBJ2-3; 8 bases line up with TRBD1. This clonotype originated in a female donor with papillary thyroid cancer or a benign thyroid nodule (not recorded which). Some clones in this sample may be carry-over from other donors' samples. The sequenced sample consisted of adjacent normal tissue. CDR3 sequence: CASSRPRGQASTDTQYF. The CDR3 DNA is TGTGCCAGCAGCCGACCTAGGGGACAGGCAAGCACAGATACGCAGTATTTT.